This T cell receptor (beta chain) was sequenced during a study of naive CD8 T cells in extremely preterm neonates. Trimming left V 3 bases short and J 4 bases short, with 9 bases between. Germline CDR1 and CDR2: GTSNPN and SVGIG (reference sequence). This CDR3 has 13 amino acids. Study-wide results and limits: Compared with all age groups, preterm neonates showed less repertoire richness.

Libraries were prepared by immunoSEQ multiplex PCR; TCRdb keeps only in-frame clonotypes and omits some of them. The data contain 4,900 or so clones, roughly 97% of them singletons. Elective cesarean births at about 35-42 weeks, without labor or membrane rupture, supplied the cord blood. Concerning this clone: The antigen remains undetermined.

The chain recombines TRBV30 with TRBJ2-2, with a possible D match to TRBD1 (6 bases). Sequenced sample: naive CD8+ T cells from cord blood. This receptor was taken from a newborn in good health. CDR3 protein: CAWSIGGTGELFF. The DNA of the CDR3 is TGTGCCTGGAGCATAGGGGGCACCGGGGAGCTGTTTTTT.